Presented here are 25 T cell receptor beta chains from one specimen sequenced in a study of immune evolution from preneoplasia to lung adenocarcinoma. Assay: immunoSEQ multiplex PCR; the TCRdb copy retains only in-frame clones and omits some. The sample carries approximately 11,000 clones, about four fifths recorded once. Input material: FFPE minimally invasive lung adenocarcinoma tissue. The receptors derive from a person between 60 and 79 years old with lung adenocarcinoma.

This chain connects TRBV29-1 to TRBJ2-1, with D hard to call. The CDR3 contains 12 residues. Germline V CDR1 and CDR2: SQVTM, ANQGSEA. V was trimmed by 0 bases and J by 5 bases, leaving 5 bases between them. This CDR3 reads CSVEERDNEQFF. In DNA, the CDR3 is TGCAGCGTTGAAGAACGGGACAATGAGCAGTTCTTC.

The CDR3, as DNA: TGCGCCAGCAGCCAAGGAAGTAGCGGGGGGACTTGGTCCTACAATGAGCAGTTCTTC. It codes for CASSQGSSGGTWSYNEQFF. V and J are TRBV4-3 and TRBJ2-1, with 10 nucleotides matching TRBD2. The germline V gene has CDR1 LGHNA and CDR2 YSLEER. Trimming took 1 base from V and 1 from J; bases not matched to a gene: 10. The CDR3 spans 19 residues.

This clone was found once. The chain employs TRBV9 and TRBJ1-1; D is unresolved. Germline V gives CDR1 SGDLS, CDR2 YYNGEE. V was shortened by 5 bases and J by 1 base, with 12 bases between the two germline ends. This CDR3 has 14 residues. The CDR3 spells CASSGSVPNTEAFF. As DNA, the CDR3 is TGTGCCAGCAGTGGCTCGGTCCCGAACACTGAAGCTTTCTTT.

The chain uses TRBV10-3 and TRBJ2-5; unclear D gene. This CDR3 has 16 amino acids. Deletions cut 6 bases from V and 0 bases from J, with 17 bases between. Germline CDR1 reads ENHRY; CDR2 reads SYGVKD. In DNA, the CDR3 is TGTGCCATCAGCCATCTCCCGGCGGAGAACCAAGAGACCCAGTACTTC. It codes for CAISHLPAENQETQYF.

The chain recombines TRBV2 with TRBJ2-1, with D tentatively TRBD1 (6 bases). The CDR3 is 13 residues long. CDR1 and CDR2 (germline): SNHLY, FYNNEI. V shed 8 bases and J shed 7 bases, with 15 bases lying between them. CDR3 in DNA: TGTGCCAGCGGGGGCCAAGTTTCAAATGAGCAGTTCTTC. Translating gives CASGGQVSNEQFF. Full variable domain (rest looked up from reference TRBV2 and TRBJ2-1): EPEVTQTPSHQVTQMGQEVILRCVPISNHLYFYWYRQILGQKVEFLVSFYNNEISEKSEIFDDQFSVERPDGSNFTLKIRSTKLEDSAMYFCASGGQVSNEQFFGPGTRLTVL.

This rearrangement joins TRBV10-2 to TRBJ1-5; D gene unclear. This CDR3 has 12 residues. Trimming cost V 0 bases and J 5 bases, with 2 bases left between them. The germline V gene has CDR1 WSHSY and CDR2 SAAADI. The CDR3 spells CASSESHQPQHF. As DNA, the CDR3 is TGCGCCAGCAGTGAGTCCCATCAGCCCCAGCATTTT.

This clone was found a few times. The CDR3 sequence is CASSPRGSYEQYF. CDR3 DNA sequence: TGTGCCAGCAGCCCCAGGGGCTCCTACGAGCAGTACTTC. This chain links TRBV7-8 with TRBJ2-7, with D possibly being TRBD1 (6 bases). This CDR3 is 13 amino acids long. V was cut by 5 bases and J by 0 bases, with 8 bases left in between. The V gene's germline CDR1 is SGHVS and CDR2 FQNEAQ.

The V call is TRBV10-3, the J call TRBJ2-5; 7 positions agree with TRBD1. CDR3 length equals 14 residues. Trimming removed 3 bases from V and 1 base from J; junction bases left unmatched: 2. Looked up from germline, CDR1 is ENHRY and CDR2 is SYGVKD. The CDR3 sequence is CAISEGTAQETQYF. In nucleotides, the CDR3 is TGTGCCATCAGTGAAGGGACAGCCCAAGAGACCCAGTACTTC.

This clone was found once. The chain carries TRBV4-1 and TRBJ2-1; TRBD1 matches 11 bases. Germline V gives CDR1 MGHRA, CDR2 YSYEKL. The V gene end was trimmed by 3 bases and the J gene end by 9 bases; junction bases not matched to a gene: 4. The length of the CDR3 is 14 residues. CDR3 residues: CASSHEGTGGEQFF. The DNA of the CDR3 is TGCGCCAGCAGCCATGAAGGGACAGGGGGTGAGCAGTTCTTC.

The gene calls are TRBV6-6 and TRBJ1-5; D unresolved. V lost 2 bases, J lost 1 base, and 9 bases lay in between. The germline CDR1 and CDR2 sequences are MNHNY and SVGAGI (reference sequence). The CDR3 is 15 residues long. The CDR3 coding sequence is TGTGCCAGCAGTTACGAGAGGGAAAGCAATCAGCCCCAGCATTTT. This sequence encodes CASSYERESNQPQHF.

The chain carries TRBV21-1 and TRBJ2-1; the table calls TRBD2, which could not be checked here. TRBV21-1 is a recognized pseudogene. This CDR3 is built from 16 residues. CDR3: CASSKTGLEIYNEQFF. The CDR3, as DNA: TGTGCCAGCAGCAAAACGGGACTGGAAATCTACAATGAGCAGTTCTTC.

This clone was found a few times. This chain uses TRBV7-6 with TRBJ1-3; D not certain. Trimming removed 1 base from V and 1 base from J, with 26 bases in between. Looked up from germline, CDR1 is SGHVS and CDR2 is FNYEAQ. The CDR3 totals 21 residues. CDR3 sequence: CASSLGGFGLGVGRSGNTIYF. The CDR3 coding sequence is TGTGCCAGCAGCTTAGGCGGGTTCGGACTGGGCGTCGGCCGGTCTGGAAACACCATATATTTT.

This chain uses TRBV7-9 with TRBJ2-3; 8 bases map to TRBD1. Trimming at V came to 5 bases and at J to 2 bases, leaving 3 bases not matched to a gene. Germline V gene data show CDR1 as SEHNR and CDR2 as FQNEAQ (reference sequence). The length of the CDR3 is 14 residues. The DNA of the CDR3 is TGTGCCAGCAGCACGGGACAGGACACAGATACGCAGTATTTT. Translation gives CASSTGQDTDTQYF.

The chain combines TRBV6-6 with TRBJ2-1; D perhaps matches TRBD2 (6 bases). The V end lost 2 bases, the J end lost 6 bases, and 14 bases lay between the germline ends. Germline CDR1 is MNHNY and CDR2 is SVGAGI (reference sequence). The CDR3 runs to 15 residues. CDR3 in DNA: TGTGCCAGCAGTTACAATGTGCGGGGAGGCAATGAGCAGTTCTTC. Translating it yields CASSYNVRGGNEQFF.

This chain joins TRBV10-3 and TRBJ1-1; TRBD1 agrees at 9 bases. The CDR3 sequence is 14 residues long. From germline, CDR1 is ENHRY and CDR2 SYGVKD. V was pared by 10 bases and J by 3 bases, with 9 bases of the junction left unmatched. The CDR3 is CATRDRDQYTEAFF. CDR3 DNA sequence: TGTGCCACAAGGGACAGGGACCAATACACTGAAGCTTTCTTT.

This sequence joins TRBV10-3 and TRBJ2-3; possible D gene TRBD1, 6 bases. The germline gives CDR1 ENHRY, CDR2 SYGVKD. Between the trimmed V and J ends, which lost 7 bases and 2 bases, there was a span of 19 bases. The CDR3 has 16 amino acids. CDR3 protein: CAITTGNPTDTDTQYF. As DNA, the CDR3 is TGTGCCATCACAACAGGGAATCCAACAGACACAGATACGCAGTATTTT.

This clone was detected a few times. The sample carries other DNA sequences with the same CDR3. The rearrangement links TRBV5-6 to TRBJ1-2; D ambiguous. CDR3 length: 14 amino acids. Looked up from germline, CDR1 is SGHDT and CDR2 is YYEEEE. The V end was cut by 2 bases, the J end by 5 bases, with 13 bases between. CDR3 nucleotide sequence: TGTGCCAGCAGCTTAACGGTTGGGCTTTATGGCTACACCTTC. Its translation: CASSLTVGLYGYTF.

This clone was detected once. The junction and the germline gene differ at one end; a read error may be behind it. The chain is built from TRBV28 and TRBJ2-5, with D maybe TRBD2 (6 bases). CDR3 length: 12 amino acids. Germline CDR1 is MDHEN and CDR2 is SYDVKM. CDR3 in amino acids: CASSFGSRGKDF. The CDR3 DNA reads TGTGCCAGCAGTTTTGGGTCTCGCGGGAAAGACTTC.

This sequence joins TRBV15 and TRBJ2-5; a possible D gene is TRBD2 (6 bases). Trimming left V 0 bases short and J 5 bases short, with 16 bases between. The CDR3 is made up of 16 amino acids. Germline assignment: CDR1 LNHNV and CDR2 YYDKDF (reference sequence). CDR3 protein: CATSRDSLGLGETQYF. CDR3 nucleotides: TGTGCCACCAGCAGAGACTCGCTGGGACTCGGGGAGACCCAGTACTTC.

Only one count was recorded for this clone. The rearrangement uses TRBV11-2 and TRBJ2-1; D is unclear. V dropped 2 bases and J dropped 5 bases, with 13 bases sitting between them. CDR1 and CDR2 from the germline V gene are SGHAT and FQNNGV. The CDR3 is 15 amino acids. The CDR3 loop is CASSLYGPFDNEQFF. The CDR3 DNA is TGTGCCAGCAGCTTATACGGCCCGTTCGACAATGAGCAGTTCTTC.

The chain couples TRBV18 to TRBJ1-5; TRBD1 aligns across 10 bases. Germline V gives CDR1 KGHSH, CDR2 LQKENI. CDR3 length equals 15 residues. V trimming: 5 bases; J trimming: 3 bases; junction bases outside the gene matches: 4. CDR3 sequence: CASSTDRGNNQPQHF. CDR3 DNA: TGTGCCAGCTCAACGGACAGGGGGAACAATCAGCCCCAGCATTTT.

This chain connects TRBV5-1 to TRBJ2-3; 7 bases agree with TRBD2. Germline lookup yields CDR1 SGHRS and CDR2 YFSETQ. J was trimmed by 2 bases and V by 4 bases; bases with no gene match: 7. The CDR3 runs to 15 residues. The chain's CDR3 is CASSLSGATTDTQYF. For the CDR3, the DNA is TGCGCCAGCAGCCTGAGCGGGGCCACCACAGATACGCAGTATTTT.

V and J are TRBV5-8 and TRBJ2-3; D gene uncertain. Germline CDR1 reads SGHTS; CDR2 reads YDEGEE. There are 13 residues in the CDR3. Trimming took off 2 bases at V and 1 base at J, with 5 bases between the two ends. The CDR3 DNA reads as TGTGCCAGCAGCTTTCTAGGCACAGATACGCAGTATTTT. The encoded protein is CASSFLGTDTQYF.

The chain employs TRBV19 and TRBJ1-3, with D possibly TRBD1 on 5 matching bases. The CDR3 spans 15 residues. CDR1 LNHDA and CDR2 SQIVND come from the germline V gene (reference sequence). V was cut by 0 bases and J by 0 bases, with 6 bases left in between. Here the CDR3 reads CASSIDGTSGNTIYF. Written as DNA, the CDR3 is TGTGCCAGTAGTATAGACGGGACCTCTGGAAACACCATATATTTT. The variable domain in full, with the rest retrieved from reference TRBV19 and TRBJ1-3, is DGGITQSPKYLFRKEGQNVTLSCEQNLNHDAMYWYRQDPGQGLRLIYYSQIVNDFQKGDIAEGYSVSREKKESFPLTVTSAQKNPTAFYLCASSIDGTSGNTIYFGEGSWLTVV.

This chain links TRBV27 with TRBJ2-2; the D gene is possibly TRBD1 (5 bases). Deletions cut 3 bases from V and 0 bases from J, with 8 bases between. CDR1 and CDR2 (germline): MNHEY, SMNVEV (reference sequence). There are 15 residues in the CDR3. The chain's CDR3 is CASSFQGSNTGELFF. CDR3 coding DNA: TGTGCCAGCAGTTTTCAGGGCTCGAACACCGGGGAGCTGTTTTTT.